This T cell receptor (beta chain) was identified during a study of neoadjuvant nivolumab and ipilimumab in lung cancer. Study outcomes and limitations: TCR richness and clonality were higher in tumors than adjacent uninvolved lung. Blood richness before therapy tracked richness in tumors resected after neoadjuvant therapy. Only two of four nivolumab-treated tumors gained richness and clonality by surgery.

Measured with immunoSEQ multiplex PCR; TCRdb has only the in-frame clones, and not every one. Altogether about 23,000 clones are present, more than 70% being singletons, with the ten largest covering 23%. Remarks on this clone: Its antigen is as yet unknown.

Germline V CDR1 and CDR2: GTSNPN, SVGIG (reference sequence). The CDR3 has 13 residues. Trimming removed 2 bases from V and 5 bases from J, with 12 bases in between. The V gene is TRBV30, the J gene TRBJ1-2; possibly TRBD1 for D (6 bases). The TCR sequence derives from an adult with non-small cell lung cancer. This sample comprised peripheral blood, obtained before neoadjuvant nivolumab, alone or with ipilimumab. CDR3 nucleotide sequence: TGTGCCTGGAGTTCAGGGACAAGTTATGGCTACACCTTC. Protein: CAWSSGTSYGYTF. Full variable domain (remainder filled in from reference TRBV30 and TRBJ1-2): SQTIHQWPATLVQPVGSPLSLECTVEGTSNPNLYWYRQAAGRGLQLLFYSVGIGQISSEVPQNLSASRPQDRQFILSSKKLLLSDSGFYLCAWSSGTSYGYTFGSGTRLTVV.